The T cell receptor beta chain described here comes from a study of regulatory T cells in long-lasting Graves disease. At least ten counts were recorded for this clonotype. Time point reported: newly diagnosed GD, antithyroid drugs for less than 3 months. After RNA was extracted from PBMCs, the TCR library was made from it. The CDR3 runs to 15 residues. Trimming removed 3 bases from V and 5 bases from J; junction bases left unmatched: 5. Relying on iRepertoire HTBI primers and Arm-PCR of CDR3 regions, the team built TCR beta libraries. From the multiplex PCR reads, TCRdb called clonotypes with MiXCR, one entry per CDR3 protein. The table shows about 440,000 distinct CDR3 sequences, with more than 13% occurring only once. These data were also filed under a second study, of T cells in Graves' hyperthyroidism and ophthalmopathy. From that report: Blood held most thyroid clonotypes expanded above 0.001 frequency. In simple terms, a model built on 13 V-J features told ophthalmopathy apart from stable hyperthyroidism.

The receptor was derived from a woman aged 25-40 years with Graves disease. Sequencing was performed on peripheral blood mononuclear cells (PBMCs), taken at new diagnosis, from a patient treated with antithyroid drugs. The chain has TRBV12-3 or TRBV12-4 and TRBJ2-1; 9 bases fit TRBD2. The CDR3 bases are TGTGCCAGCAGTTTTATAGGCGGGGGGGACAATGAGCAGTTCTTC. Translating gives CASSFIGGGDNEQFF.